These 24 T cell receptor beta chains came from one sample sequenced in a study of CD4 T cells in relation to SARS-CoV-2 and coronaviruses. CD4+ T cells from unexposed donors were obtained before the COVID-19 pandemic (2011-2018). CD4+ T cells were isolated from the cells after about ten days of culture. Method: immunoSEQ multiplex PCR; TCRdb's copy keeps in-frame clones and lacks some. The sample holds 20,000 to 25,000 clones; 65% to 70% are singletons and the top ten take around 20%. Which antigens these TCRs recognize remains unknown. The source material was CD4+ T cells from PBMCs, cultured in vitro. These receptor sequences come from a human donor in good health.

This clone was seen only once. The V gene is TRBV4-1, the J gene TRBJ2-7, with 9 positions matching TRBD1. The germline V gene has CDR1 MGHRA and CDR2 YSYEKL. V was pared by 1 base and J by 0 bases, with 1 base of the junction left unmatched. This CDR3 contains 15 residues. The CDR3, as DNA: TGCGCCAGCAGCCAAGGGGGACAGGGCTCCTACGAGCAGTACTTC. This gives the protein CASSQGGQGSYEQYF.

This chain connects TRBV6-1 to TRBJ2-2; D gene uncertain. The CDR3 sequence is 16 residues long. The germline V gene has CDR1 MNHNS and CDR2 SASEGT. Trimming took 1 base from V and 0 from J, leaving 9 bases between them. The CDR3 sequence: CASSEEGRTNTGELFF. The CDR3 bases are TGTGCCAGCAGTGAAGAGGGCCGGACGAACACCGGGGAGCTGTTTTTT.

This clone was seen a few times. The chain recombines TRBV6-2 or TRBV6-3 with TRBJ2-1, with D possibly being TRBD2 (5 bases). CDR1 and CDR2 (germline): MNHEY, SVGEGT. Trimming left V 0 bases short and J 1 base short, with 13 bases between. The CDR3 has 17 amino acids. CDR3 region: CASSYSLIRTSYNEQFF. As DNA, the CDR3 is TGTGCCAGCAGTTACTCCTTGATAAGGACTTCCTACAATGAGCAGTTCTTC.

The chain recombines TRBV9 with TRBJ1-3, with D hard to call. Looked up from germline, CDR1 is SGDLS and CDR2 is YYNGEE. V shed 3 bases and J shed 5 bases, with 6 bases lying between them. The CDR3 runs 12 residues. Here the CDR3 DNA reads TGTGCCAGCAGCGCCCAACGAAACACCATATATTTT. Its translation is CASSAQRNTIYF.

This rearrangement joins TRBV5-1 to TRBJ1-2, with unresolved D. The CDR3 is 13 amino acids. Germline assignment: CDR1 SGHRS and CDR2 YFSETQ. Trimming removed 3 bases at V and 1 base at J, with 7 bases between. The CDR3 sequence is CASSSTVNYGYTF. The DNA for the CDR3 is TGCGCCAGCAGCTCGACGGTTAACTATGGCTACACCTTC.

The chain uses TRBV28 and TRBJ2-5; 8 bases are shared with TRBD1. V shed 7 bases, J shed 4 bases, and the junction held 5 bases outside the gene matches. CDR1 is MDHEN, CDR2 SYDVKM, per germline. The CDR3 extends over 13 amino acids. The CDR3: CASNPGGAETQYF. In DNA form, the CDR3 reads TGTGCCAGCAACCCAGGGGGCGCAGAGACCCAGTACTTC. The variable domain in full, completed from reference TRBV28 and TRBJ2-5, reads DVKVTQSSRYLVKRTGEKVFLECVQDMDHENMFWYRQDPGLGLRLIYFSYDVKMKEKGDIPEGYSVSREKKERFSLILESASTNQTSMYLCASNPGGAETQYFGPGTRLLVL.

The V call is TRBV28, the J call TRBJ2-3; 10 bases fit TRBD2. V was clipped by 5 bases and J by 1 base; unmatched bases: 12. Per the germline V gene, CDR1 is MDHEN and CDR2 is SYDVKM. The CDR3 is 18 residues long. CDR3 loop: CASSTLFGLAGGTDTQYF. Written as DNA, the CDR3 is TGTGCCAGCAGTACACTTTTCGGGCTAGCGGGGGGCACAGATACGCAGTATTTT.

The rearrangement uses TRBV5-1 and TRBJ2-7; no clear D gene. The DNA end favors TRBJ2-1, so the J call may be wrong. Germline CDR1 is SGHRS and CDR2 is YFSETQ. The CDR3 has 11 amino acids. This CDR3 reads CASSLAYEQFF. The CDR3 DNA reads TGCGCCAGCAGCTTGGCCTATGAGCAGTTCTTC.

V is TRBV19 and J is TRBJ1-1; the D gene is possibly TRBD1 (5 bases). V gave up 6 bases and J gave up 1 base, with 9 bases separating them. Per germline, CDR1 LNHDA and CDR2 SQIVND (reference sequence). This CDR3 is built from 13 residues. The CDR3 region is CASSRAGNTEAFF. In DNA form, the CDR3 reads TGTGCCAGTAGCAGGGCTGGGAACACTGAAGCTTTCTTT. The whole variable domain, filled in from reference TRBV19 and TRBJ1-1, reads DGGITQSPKYLFRKEGQNVTLSCEQNLNHDAMYWYRQDPGQGLRLIYYSQIVNDFQKGDIAEGYSVSREKKESFPLTVTSAQKNPTAFYLCASSRAGNTEAFFGQGTRLTVV.

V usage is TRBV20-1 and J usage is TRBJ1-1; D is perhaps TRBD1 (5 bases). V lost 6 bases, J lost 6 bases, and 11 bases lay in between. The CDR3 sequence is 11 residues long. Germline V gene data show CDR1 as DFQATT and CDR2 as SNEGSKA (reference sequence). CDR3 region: CSARGDAEAFF. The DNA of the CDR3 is TGCAGTGCCCGGGGGGACGCTGAAGCTTTCTTT.

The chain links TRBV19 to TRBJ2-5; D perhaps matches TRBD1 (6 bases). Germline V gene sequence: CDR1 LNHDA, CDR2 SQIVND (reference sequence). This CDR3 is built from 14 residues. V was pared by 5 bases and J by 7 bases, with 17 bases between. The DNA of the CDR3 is TGTGCCAGTAGTGGAATGACAGGTTCTCGGACCCAGTACTTC. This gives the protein CASSGMTGSRTQYF.

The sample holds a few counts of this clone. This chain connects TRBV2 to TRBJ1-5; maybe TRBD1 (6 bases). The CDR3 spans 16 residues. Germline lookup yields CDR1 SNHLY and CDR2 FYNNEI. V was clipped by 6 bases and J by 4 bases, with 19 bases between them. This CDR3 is CASRAGQPNLNQPQHF. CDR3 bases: TGTGCCAGCAGGGCGGGACAACCGAACCTTAATCAGCCCCAGCATTTT. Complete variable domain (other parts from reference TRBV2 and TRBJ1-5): EPEVTQTPSHQVTQMGQEVILRCVPISNHLYFYWYRQILGQKVEFLVSFYNNEISEKSEIFDDQFSVERPDGSNFTLKIRSTKLEDSAMYFCASRAGQPNLNQPQHFGDGTRLSIL.

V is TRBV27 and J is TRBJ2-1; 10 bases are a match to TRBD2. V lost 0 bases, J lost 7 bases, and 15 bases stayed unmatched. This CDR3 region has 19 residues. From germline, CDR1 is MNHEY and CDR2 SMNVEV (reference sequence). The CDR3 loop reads CASSLSSGSGRSTPNEQFF. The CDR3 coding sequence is TGTGCCAGCAGTTTATCGTCGGGTAGCGGGAGGTCTACGCCGAATGAGCAGTTCTTC.

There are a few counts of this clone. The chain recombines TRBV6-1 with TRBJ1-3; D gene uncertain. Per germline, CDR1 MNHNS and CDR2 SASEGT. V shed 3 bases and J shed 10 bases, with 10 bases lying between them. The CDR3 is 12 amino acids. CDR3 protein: CASSESFVTIYF. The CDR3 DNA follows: TGTGCCAGCAGTGAGTCGTTCGTGACCATATATTTT.

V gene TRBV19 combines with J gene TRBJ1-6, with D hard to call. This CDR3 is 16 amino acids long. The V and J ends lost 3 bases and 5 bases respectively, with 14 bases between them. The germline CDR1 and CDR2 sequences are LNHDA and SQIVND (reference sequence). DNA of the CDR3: TGTGCCAGTAGTATCCGGACCACCGGCCATAATTCACCCCTCCACTTT. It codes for CASSIRTTGHNSPLHF.

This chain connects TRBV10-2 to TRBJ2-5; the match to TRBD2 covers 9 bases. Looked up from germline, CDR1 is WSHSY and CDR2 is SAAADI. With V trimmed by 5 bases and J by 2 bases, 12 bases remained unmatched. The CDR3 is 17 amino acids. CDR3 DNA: TGCGCCAGCAGTTTGTTTAGGGGAGCGGGGGGTCAAGAGACCCAGTACTTC. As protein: CASSLFRGAGGQETQYF.

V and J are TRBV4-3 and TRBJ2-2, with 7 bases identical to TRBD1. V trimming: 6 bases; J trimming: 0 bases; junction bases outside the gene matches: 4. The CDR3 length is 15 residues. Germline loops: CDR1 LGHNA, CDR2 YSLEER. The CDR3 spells CASRSGTANTGELFF. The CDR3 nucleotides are TGCGCCAGCAGATCCGGGACAGCGAACACCGGGGAGCTGTTTTTT.

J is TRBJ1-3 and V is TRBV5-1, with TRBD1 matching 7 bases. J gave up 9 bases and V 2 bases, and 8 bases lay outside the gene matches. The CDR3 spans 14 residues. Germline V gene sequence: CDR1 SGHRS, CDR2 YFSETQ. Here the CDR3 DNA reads TGCGCCAGCAGCTTAACAGACAGGGACATCACCATATATTTT. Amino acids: CASSLTDRDITIYF.

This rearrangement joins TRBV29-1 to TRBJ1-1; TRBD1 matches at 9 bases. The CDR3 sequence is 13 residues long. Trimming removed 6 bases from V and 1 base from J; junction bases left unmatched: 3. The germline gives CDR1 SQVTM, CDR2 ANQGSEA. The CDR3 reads CSVAGQGNTEAFF. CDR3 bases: TGCAGCGTCGCGGGACAGGGGAACACTGAAGCTTTCTTT.

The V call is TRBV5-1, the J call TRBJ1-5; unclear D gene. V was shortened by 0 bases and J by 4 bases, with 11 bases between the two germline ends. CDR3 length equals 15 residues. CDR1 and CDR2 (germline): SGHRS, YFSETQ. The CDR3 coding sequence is TGCGCCAGCAGCTTGGCCGGAGACCTAAATCAGCCCCAGCATTTT. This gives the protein CASSLAGDLNQPQHF.

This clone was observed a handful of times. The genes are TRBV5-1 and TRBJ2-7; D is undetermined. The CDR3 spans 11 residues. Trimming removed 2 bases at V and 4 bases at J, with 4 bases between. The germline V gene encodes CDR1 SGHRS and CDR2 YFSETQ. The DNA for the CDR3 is TGCGCCAGCAGCTTAGGGTACGAGCAGTACTTC. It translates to CASSLGYEQYF.

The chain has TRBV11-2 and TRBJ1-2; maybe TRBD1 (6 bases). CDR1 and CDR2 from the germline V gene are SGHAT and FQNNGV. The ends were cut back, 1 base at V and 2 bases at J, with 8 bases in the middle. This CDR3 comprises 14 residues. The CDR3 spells CASSLVGGNYGYTF. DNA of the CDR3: TGTGCCAGCAGCTTAGTGGGGGGCAACTATGGCTACACCTTC.

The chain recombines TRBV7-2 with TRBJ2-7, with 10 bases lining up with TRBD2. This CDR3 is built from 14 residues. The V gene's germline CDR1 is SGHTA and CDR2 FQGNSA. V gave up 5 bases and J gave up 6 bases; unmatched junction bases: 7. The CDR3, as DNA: TGTGCCAGCAGCCCTACTAGCGGGACAGGCGAGCAGTACTTC. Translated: CASSPTSGTGEQYF.

CDR3 loop: CASSLRRGDTEAFF. In DNA, the CDR3 is TGTGCCAGCAGCTTAAGGAGGGGGGACACTGAAGCTTTCTTT. The chain recombines TRBV11-2 with TRBJ1-1, with D possibly matching TRBD1 (6 bases). Looked up from germline, CDR1 is SGHAT and CDR2 is FQNNGV. CDR3 size: 14 residues. V lost 2 bases, J lost 3 bases, and 10 bases lay in between.